Each of the 18 T cell receptor beta chains below was sequenced from the same sample in a study of T cell responses to AZD1222 COVID-19 vaccine. Assay used: immunoSEQ multiplex PCR; TCRdb lists only in-frame clones, some missing. The table records about 97,000 clones, about 90% of them present only once. The sequencing here drew on peripheral blood, taken on day 0 of AZD1222 vaccination. These receptors came from an adult in good health.

The chain joins TRBV5-1 to TRBJ1-1; D possibly corresponds to TRBD1 (6 bases). The CDR3 runs to 15 residues. Trimming took off 3 bases at V and 0 bases at J, with 12 bases between the two ends. Germline lookup yields CDR1 SGHRS and CDR2 YFSETQ. CDR3 DNA: TGCGCCAGCAGCTCCTTACAGGGTATGAACACTGAAGCTTTCTTT. Residues: CASSSLQGMNTEAFF.

CDR3 sequence: CASSTNQLKGEEAFF. CDR3 bases: TGTGCCAGTAGTACGAACCAACTCAAGGGGGAAGAAGCTTTCTTT. This rearrangement joins TRBV19 to TRBJ1-1, with D possibly matching TRBD1 (6 bases). Germline CDR1 and CDR2: LNHDA and SQIVND (reference sequence). With 4 bases removed from V and 8 bases from J, the gap between germline ends came to 20 bases. CDR3 size: 15 residues. The full variable domain, in which reference TRBV19 and TRBJ1-1 provide the parts outside the CDR3, is DGGITQSPKYLFRKEGQNVTLSCEQNLNHDAMYWYRQDPGQGLRLIYYSQIVNDFQKGDIAEGYSVSREKKESFPLTVTSAQKNPTAFYLCASSTNQLKGEEAFFGQGTRLTVV.

The CDR3 DNA reads TGTGCCAGCAGTCGGGACGGACGAGGTGGCTACACCTTC. It translates to CASSRDGRGGYTF. This chain joins TRBV28 and TRBJ1-2; weak D call: TRBD1 (5 bases). Trimming left V 5 bases short and J 7 bases short, with 14 bases between. The CDR3 has 13 amino acids. Looked up from germline, CDR1 is MDHEN and CDR2 is SYDVKM.

The CDR3 DNA reads TGTGCCAGCAGCCCTAGCGGGAACACAGATACGCAGTATTTT. The encoded protein is CASSPSGNTDTQYF. V usage is TRBV3-1 (or the pseudogene TRBV3-2) and J usage is TRBJ2-3, with TRBD2 matching over 9 bases. CDR1 is LGHDT and CDR2 is YNNKEL in the germline V gene (reference sequence). The CDR3 spans 14 residues. V lost 4 bases, J lost 2 bases, and 1 base stayed unmatched.

The V gene is TRBV6-1, the J gene TRBJ1-1; D gene ambiguous. The V gene's germline CDR1 is MNHNS and CDR2 SASEGT. V lost 1 base, J lost 1 base, and 7 bases lay in between. The length of the CDR3 is 14 residues. The CDR3 protein is CASSEGAENTEAFF. For the CDR3, the DNA is TGTGCCAGCAGTGAAGGGGCCGAGAACACTGAAGCTTTCTTT.

The chain links TRBV7-9 to TRBJ1-2; D might be TRBD1 (6 bases). Trimming removed 7 bases from V and 4 bases from J, with 16 bases in between. This CDR3 is built from 14 residues. CDR1 SEHNR and CDR2 FQNEAQ come from the germline V gene (reference sequence). The CDR3 sequence is CASTSSGAGYGYTF. The CDR3 DNA reads as TGTGCCAGCACTTCCTCGGGGGCTGGCTATGGCTACACCTTC. The whole variable domain, filled in from reference TRBV7-9 and TRBJ1-2, reads DTGVSQNPRHKITKRGQNVTFRCDPISEHNRLYWYRQTLGQGPEFLTYFQNEAQLEKSRLLSDRFSAERPKGSFSTLEIQRTEQGDSAMYLCASTSSGAGYGYTFGSGTRLTVV.

This chain connects TRBV5-1 to TRBJ1-1; 7 nucleotides line up with TRBD1. The CDR3 is 15 amino acids. V lost 6 bases, J lost 2 bases, and 10 bases stayed unmatched. Germline V lookup: CDR1 SGHRS, CDR2 YFSETQ. CDR3 sequence: CASKVGQNENTEAFF. CDR3 bases: TGCGCCAGCAAAGTGGGACAGAATGAAAACACTGAAGCTTTCTTT.

The CDR3 spells CASSLAGTGGKKLFF. The CDR3 bases are TGTGCCAGCAGTTTAGCTGGGACAGGGGGCAAAAAACTGTTTTTT. The chain combines TRBV27 with TRBJ1-4; 12 bases fit TRBD1. The CDR3 is made up of 15 amino acids. Germline lookup yields CDR1 MNHEY and CDR2 SMNVEV (reference sequence). The trim removed 2 bases at V and 9 bases at J, leaving 4 bases unmatched.

The chain employs TRBV7-2 and TRBJ1-5, with no clear D. Trimming pared 1 base from V and 0 bases from J, leaving 7 bases between. This CDR3 spans 15 amino acids. CDR1 and CDR2 (germline): SGHTA, FQGNSA. This CDR3 is CASSLEAASNQPQHF. The CDR3 region has the DNA TGTGCCAGCAGCTTAGAAGCAGCTAGCAATCAGCCCCAGCATTTT.

The chain links TRBV5-1 to TRBJ1-3; no clear D gene. Germline V gene lookup returns CDR1 SGHRS and CDR2 YFSETQ. This CDR3 spans 15 amino acids. V lost 3 bases, J lost 1 base, and 11 bases lay in between. The CDR3 bases are TGCGCCAGCAGCTCCGGGTCCTCATCTGGAAACACCATATATTTT. It yields the protein CASSSGSSSGNTIYF.

The chain is built from TRBV30 and TRBJ1-5, with a tentative D call TRBD1 (5 bases). The CDR3 spans 13 residues. The V end lost 0 bases, the J end lost 5 bases, and 8 bases lay between the germline ends. The germline V gene has CDR1 GTSNPN and CDR2 SVGIG (reference sequence). This CDR3 is CAWSVRDDQPQHF. CDR3 in DNA: TGTGCCTGGAGTGTACGGGACGATCAGCCCCAGCATTTT.

The V call is TRBV6-5, the J call TRBJ1-1; D remains unclear. V was pared by 7 bases and J by 0 bases, with 15 bases between. The CDR3 extends over 15 amino acids. From germline, CDR1 is MNHEY and CDR2 SVGAGI. CDR3 coding DNA: TGTGCCAGCATGAGGAAGAGGATATTGAACACTGAAGCTTTCTTT. Its translation: CASMRKRILNTEAFF.

The chain employs TRBV19 and TRBJ2-7, with 12 bases lining up with TRBD2. The germline CDR1 and CDR2 sequences are LNHDA and SQIVND (reference sequence). This CDR3 has 15 residues. With 3 bases clipped from V and 2 bases from J, the junction kept 2 bases outside the gene matches. The CDR3 is CASSIRTSGTYEQYF. The CDR3 nucleotides are TGTGCCAGTAGTATCAGGACTAGCGGGACCTACGAGCAGTACTTC.

CDR3 bases: TGTGCCAGCAGCTGGACTAACACCGGGGAGCTGTTTTTT. This encodes CASSWTNTGELFF. The rearrangement links TRBV7-3 to TRBJ2-2, with D possibly matching TRBD2 (5 bases). The V and J ends lost 4 bases and 2 bases respectively, with 5 bases between them. The CDR3 runs 13 residues. Germline CDR1 is SGHTA and CDR2 is FQGTGA.

The chain carries TRBV19 and TRBJ2-2, with D perhaps assigned TRBD1 or TRBD2 (6 bases each). Germline assignment: CDR1 LNHDA and CDR2 SQIVND (reference sequence). This CDR3 region has 15 residues. V lost 5 bases, J lost 4 bases, and 14 bases lay in between. The CDR3 reads CASSFGGQSTGELFF. The CDR3 region has the DNA TGTGCCAGTAGTTTCGGGGGACAAAGCACCGGGGAGCTGTTTTTT.

In DNA form, the CDR3 reads TGTGCCAGTAGTATAGGGCTTAGCGAAAGCGAGCAGTACTTC. Its protein product is CASSIGLSESEQYF. The chain employs TRBV19 and TRBJ2-7; D perhaps matches TRBD2 (5 bases). This CDR3 has 14 amino acids. Germline V gives CDR1 LNHDA, CDR2 SQIVND (reference sequence). V lost 1 base to trimming and J lost 6 bases, with 13 bases between them. The full variable domain, in which reference TRBV19 and TRBJ2-7 provide the parts outside the CDR3, is DGGITQSPKYLFRKEGQNVTLSCEQNLNHDAMYWYRQDPGQGLRLIYYSQIVNDFQKGDIAEGYSVSREKKESFPLTVTSAQKNPTAFYLCASSIGLSESEQYFGPGTRLTVT.

The chain joins TRBV11-3 to TRBJ2-7; D is ambiguous. Germline V CDR1 and CDR2: SGHNT, YENEEA. The CDR3 length is 15 residues. V lost 0 bases and J lost 2, with 11 bases in between. CDR3 bases: TGTGCCAGCAGCTTAGAGCCGCAGGAAGCCTACGAGCAGTACTTC. This translates into CASSLEPQEAYEQYF.

The rearrangement links TRBV6-4 to TRBJ2-1; 9 bases align to TRBD2. CDR3 length equals 13 residues. CDR1 and CDR2 from the germline V gene are MRHNA and SNTAGT. J gave up 8 bases and V 10 bases, and 9 bases lay outside the gene matches. This CDR3 is CATGTSPTDEQFF. CDR3 DNA sequence: TGTGCCACCGGGACTAGCCCCACCGATGAGCAGTTCTTC.